This T cell receptor (beta chain) was sequenced for a study of blood T cells in healthy people across ages. There are 17 residues in the CDR3. CDR1 and CDR2 (germline): MNHNS, SASEGT. The ends lost 7 bases at V and 4 bases at J; junction bases unmatched: 13. The second PCR ran roughly 6 to 11 cycles with a sample-barcoded 5' primer and J-beta primers. TCRdb reprocessed the 5' RACE reads via MiXCR and lists one record per CDR3 protein. The sample gives some 1 million distinct CDR3 sequences, under 55% of which show up once; 18% is in the top ten. Comment on this clonotype: Antigen: not known.

Overall study results and limits: Roughly linearly, TCR beta diversity per million T cells fell as age increased.

Sequenced: blood. This clonotype was sampled from a woman aged 55-70 years in good health. This chain connects TRBV6-1 to TRBJ2-7; 13 bases map to TRBD2. The CDR3 sequence is CASTRGTSGKSKYEQYF. CDR3 coding DNA: TGTGCCAGCACCCGAGGGACTAGCGGGAAGAGTAAGTACGAGCAGTACTTC.